This paragraph covers one TCR beta chain sequence. Its cognate antigen is unknown. The data stem from a study of quantifying T cell responses using KT2 cells. Study overall: RNA was reverse transcribed with TCR alpha and beta constant-region primers. A predetermined fluorescence threshold ended the second PCR, run as a qPCR. Study-level results: Even the lowest spike-in, about one KT2 cell per 100,000 PBMC, yielded detectable KT2 sequences.

An oligo carrying a UMI was ligated to the cDNA 3' end. First-round PCR used roughly 4 cycles and beta primers RC1.1 and RC1.2 covering TRBC1 and TRBC2. TCRdb called the UMI-ligation and nested PCR reads again in MiXCR, with one record for every CDR3 protein. This table has some 34,000 distinct CDR3 sequences, around a tenth appearing once. CDR3 length: 14 residues. The J segment lost 9 bases and the V segment lost 5 bases, leaving 5 bases of the junction unmatched. CDR1 and CDR2 (germline): SNHLY, FYNNEI. Unfractionated PBMC were spiked with known numbers of KT2 clone cells. KT2 cells were mixed with fixed PBMC numbers at varying ratios.

Sequenced material: PBMCs spiked with cells of the T cell clone KT2. This TCR derives from a human donor. The chain joins TRBV2 to TRBJ2-1; TRBD1 matches 12 bases. The DNA of the CDR3 is TGTGCCAGCAGTAAGGGACAGGGGGCTGGTGAGCAGTTCTTC. It encodes CASSKGQGAGEQFF.